The rows below give T cell receptor beta chains drawn from one sample of a study of shared clonotypes between healthy human individuals. Generated by immunoSEQ multiplex PCR, the TCRdb table keeps only in-frame clones and is missing some. The table includes more than 500,000 clones, approximately 96% detected once. The sample was naive CD8+ T cells sorted from blood. These receptors were taken from a woman aged 30 to 39 in good health. CDR3s include the opening cysteine and the closing phenylalanine or tryptophan. The order of the fields is clone size, V gene, D gene, J gene, CDR3 DNA, CDR3 protein. A D gene is named only where the DNA matches it firmly. Not all rows give a size; the values are once, few, many and, for expanded clones, a class.

-	TRBV6-6	TRBD2	TRBJ2-7	TGTGCCAGCAGTTTCTCCGGGACTAGCGTCTCCTACGAGCAGTACTTC	CASSFSGTSVSYEQYF
-	TRBV19	-	TRBJ1-5	TGTGCCAGTAGCCTACCTGTGGGGGGCCTTAATCAGCCCCAGCATTTT	CASSLPVGGLNQPQHF
-	TRBV6-1	-	TRBJ2-3	TGTGCCAGCTGGGGACGTTACCTCACAGATACGCAGTATTTT	CASWGRYLTDTQYF
-	TRBV7-8	TRBD2	TRBJ2-5	TGTGCCAGCAGCTTAGGGCGTGCGGGAGACGTCGGGGTAAACCAAGAGACCCAGTACTTC	CASSLGRAGDVGVNQETQYF
few	TRBV7-9	-	TRBJ1-5	TGTGCCAGCAGCTTAGAATTTCAGCCCCAGCATTTT	CASSLEFQPQHF
-	TRBV5-1	TRBD1	TRBJ2-7	TGCGCCAGCAGCCCTCGTGGACAGGGGACCCACGAGCAGTACTTC	CASSPRGQGTHEQYF
-	TRBV7-8	TRBD2	TRBJ2-7	TGTGCCAGCAGTCACCGACTAGCGGGACATTACGAGCAGTACTTC	CASSHRLAGHYEQYF
-	TRBV19	TRBD2	TRBJ2-1	TGTGCCAGTAGTTCGAGCGGGAGTGATTACAATGAGCAGTTCTTC	CASSSSGSDYNEQFF
once	TRBV29-1	-	TRBJ2-3	TGCAGCGTGGCTACCGTAGGCCCTTCAGATACGCAGTATTTT	CSVATVGPSDTQYF
-	TRBV4-1	-	TRBJ2-5	TGCGCCAGCAGCCAGTACCTAGGTCAGGGGGAGACCCAGTACTTC	CASSQYLGQGETQYF
-	TRBV5-1	TRBD1	TRBJ1-4	TGCGCCAGCAGCTTGGGAGACAGGGGGATGGCAACTAATGAAAAACTGTTTTTT	CASSLGDRGMATNEKLFF
once	TRBV5-1	-	TRBJ2-2	TGCGCCAGCAGCTTGGAAGACAGGCCTGGGGAGCTGTTTTTT	CASSLEDRPGELFF
-	TRBV2	-	TRBJ1-4	TGTGCCAGCAGTCCCGGGGTTAAAAAACTGTTTTTT	CASSPGVKKLFF
-	TRBV5-4	-	TRBJ2-5	TGTGCCAGCAGCTTCCCCGCTGCACTCCAAGAGACCCAGTACTTC	CASSFPAALQETQYF
-	TRBV27	-	TRBJ2-1	TGTGCCAGCAGTTCAGGGTTAGAGCAGTTCTTC	CASSSGLEQFF
-	TRBV2	-	TRBJ1-5	TGTGCCAGCAGTGACTCCATGAGGGGCCTGTATCAGCCCCAGCATTTT	CASSDSMRGLYQPQHF
-	TRBV10-2	-	TRBJ2-7	TGCGCCAGCAGTGGAGGCTCCGGGACAAGGATGGTTCTCCCCTCCTACGAGCAGTACTTC	CASSGGSGTRMVLPSYEQYF
-	TRBV28	-	TRBJ2-7	TGTGCCAGCAGTTTACGCGGTCCCTACGAGCAGTACTTC	CASSLRGPYEQYF
-	TRBV2	TRBD1	TRBJ1-5	TGTGCCAGCAGCTCCGACAGGGGGAATCAGCCCCAGCATTTT	CASSSDRGNQPQHF
-	TRBV21-1	-	TRBJ1-5	TGTGCCAGCCCAGAGGGCAGGAAAGGGCAGCCCCAGCATTTT	CASPEGRKGQPQHF
-	TRBV11-2	TRBD2	TRBJ2-7	TGTGCCAGCAGCTTAGTCGGTAGCGGGAGGGCCACCTACGAGCAGTACTTC	CASSLVGSGRATYEQYF
-	TRBV27	-	TRBJ1-4	TGTGCCAGCAGTTCACTCCCGGGTCGGAACATTGAAAAACTGTTTTTT	CASSSLPGRNIEKLFF
-	TRBV6-4	-	TRBJ2-3	TGTGCCAGCAGTGATCAGGGGAGGAGCACAGATACGCAGTATTTT	CASSDQGRSTDTQYF
-	TRBV19	TRBD2	TRBJ2-1	TGTGCCAGTAGGGCGGGAGGGCGCCACAATGAGCAGTTCTTC	CASRAGGRHNEQFF
-	TRBV7-9	TRBD2	TRBJ2-5	TGTGCCAGCAGCTTATTGGCTAGCGGAAAAGAGACCCAGTACTTC	CASSLLASGKETQYF
-	TRBV30	-	TRBJ2-7	TGTGCCTGGAGTGACACTACCTACGAGCAGTACTTC	CAWSDTTYEQYF
once	TRBV19	TRBD2	TRBJ2-7	TGTGCCAGTAGTCGCGGGAGAGGCTACGAGCAGTACTTC	CASSRGRGYEQYF
-	TRBV29-1	-	TRBJ2-6	TGCAGCGCCCAGGGTGATTTTGGTCGCTCTGGGGCCAACGTCCTGACTTTC	CSAQGDFGRSGANVLTF
-	TRBV16	-	TRBJ1-5	TGTGCCAGCAGCCAATCGCCGGGGAGCAATCAGCCCCAGCATTTT	CASSQSPGSNQPQHF
-	TRBV27	-	TRBJ2-7	TGTGCCAGCAGTCCCCTAGGGGGTATCGAGCAGTACTTC	CASSPLGGIEQYF
-	TRBV5-6	-	TRBJ2-7	TGTGCCAGCAGCTTGTTACGGACAAACTACGAGCAGTACTTC	CASSLLRTNYEQYF
-	TRBV11-1	-	TRBJ2-7	TGTGCCAGCAGCCCCGGACACCCGACCGAGCAGTACTTC	CASSPGHPTEQYF
-	TRBV28	TRBD1	TRBJ1-1	TGTGCCAGCAGTTTAAGGACAGGGGAAGCTTTCTTT	CASSLRTGEAFF
-	TRBV27	TRBD1	TRBJ2-1	TGTGCCAGCAGTTTGGGGCCGGGACAGGGGGTCGGTGAGCAGTTCTTC	CASSLGPGQGVGEQFF
-	TRBV5-1	-	TRBJ2-1	TGCGCCAGCAGCCTCTACTCAAGCTCCTACAATGAGCAGTTCTTC	CASSLYSSSYNEQFF
-	TRBV19	TRBD2	TRBJ2-1	TGTGCCAGTAGTATAGATCTACTGGGACTAGCGGCCGTGAGCTCCTACAATGAGCAGTTCTTC	CASSIDLLGLAAVSSYNEQFF
-	TRBV7-2	-	TRBJ2-7	TGTGCCAGCAGCTTCGGCAGGACCACCTACGAGCAGTACTTC	CASSFGRTTYEQYF
-	TRBV5-8	TRBD2	TRBJ2-7	TGTGCCAGCAGCCACCCGGGAGGGCGGGAGGGCCCCGACTACGAGCAGTACTTC	CASSHPGGREGPDYEQYF
-	TRBV19	-	TRBJ1-2	TGTGCCAGTAGGCGGGACACCGCAGGCTATGGCTACACCTTC	CASRRDTAGYGYTF
-	TRBV13	TRBD1	TRBJ2-7	TGTGCCAGCAGCTCAGGGGGTGCTGCCTACGAGCAGTACTTC	CASSSGGAAYEQYF
-	TRBV5-8	-	TRBJ2-5	TGTGCCAGCAGCTTGGAGTGGGTAAAAGAGACCCAGTACTTC	CASSLEWVKETQYF
once	TRBV28	-	TRBJ2-7	TGTGCCAGCAGTCCCATCGACAGTCCTAGCGAGCAGTACTTC	CASSPIDSPSEQYF
-	TRBV6-1	TRBD2	TRBJ2-1	TGTGCCAGCGTGCGGACTAGCGGGAGGGCCAATGAGCAGTTCTTC	CASVRTSGRANEQFF
-	TRBV5-1	-	TRBJ2-3	TGCGCCAGCAGCTTGGTAGCTAGCGCTAGCACAGATACGCAGTATTTT	CASSLVASASTDTQYF
few	TRBV13	TRBD1	TRBJ1-2	TGTGCCAGCAGCGAAGACAGGGGGCATGGCTACACCTTC	CASSEDRGHGYTF
-	TRBV19	TRBD1	TRBJ2-7	TGTGCCAGTAAGGCTGGGCAGGGGGCTTACGAGCAGTACTTC	CASKAGQGAYEQYF
-	TRBV6-1	-	TRBJ1-2	TGTGCCAGCAGTGAACTTGGTAGAAGCTATGGCTACACCTTC	CASSELGRSYGYTF
-	TRBV5-6	-	TRBJ1-4	TGTGCCAGCAGCTGGGCCTGGGATGAAAAACTGTTTTTT	CASSWAWDEKLFF
once	TRBV7-9	-	TRBJ2-7	TGTGCCAGCAGCGTAGCTAATACAGTCACCTACGAGCAGTACTTC	CASSVANTVTYEQYF
-	TRBV2	-	TRBJ2-2	TGTGCCAGCAGGGTCACTTTGGGGACCACCGGGGAGCTGTTTTTT	CASRVTLGTTGELFF
-	TRBV27	-	TRBJ2-7	TGTGCCAGCAGTTTAAGGGGGGACTACGAGCAGTACTTC	CASSLRGDYEQYF
-	TRBV4-1	TRBD2	TRBJ2-1	TGCGCCAGCAGTTCATACGGGGAGGGCCGGGACAATGAGCAGTTCTTC	CASSSYGEGRDNEQFF
-	TRBV9	-	TRBJ1-2	TGTGCCAGCAGCAGCGTCTATGGCTACACCTTC	CASSSVYGYTF
-	TRBV7-3	-	TRBJ2-2	TGTGCCAGCAGTCAATGGGGGAGTGGCACCGGGGAGCTGTTTTTT	CASSQWGSGTGELFF
-	TRBV5-5	-	TRBJ2-1	TGTGCCAGCAGCGCTGGGGGCCCCACCCTCTACAATGAGCAGTTCTTC	CASSAGGPTLYNEQFF
-	TRBV13	TRBD2	TRBJ2-1	TGTGCCAGCAGTCAGGGACTAGCGGGGTTGGGGCAGTTCTTC	CASSQGLAGLGQFF
-	TRBV4-1	TRBD1	TRBJ2-7	TGCGCCAGCAGCCAAGCGACAGGGGATCTCCACGAGCAGTACTTC	CASSQATGDLHEQYF
-	TRBV5-5	-	TRBJ2-5	TGTGCCAGCAGCTTGGCCCCCTATGGGATAGAGGAGACCCAGTACTTC	CASSLAPYGIEETQYF
-	TRBV7-2	TRBD2	TRBJ2-3	TGTGCCAGCAGCTTAGCCGGGACTAGCTTTGTCGAGGTAACAGATACGCAGTATTTT	CASSLAGTSFVEVTDTQYF
-	TRBV10-2	-	TRBJ2-7	TGCGCCATCCGAGAGTCCAGGGCCCACGAGCAGTACTTC	CAIRESRAHEQYF